Following are 30 T cell receptor beta chains from one sample sequenced in a study of T cell changes during pregnancy in multiple sclerosis. TCRdb's table, derived via immunoSEQ multiplex PCR, lists solely in-frame clones and lacks some. The sample gives around 100,000 clones, roughly nine tenths of which show up once; about 3% is in the top ten. The sequenced sample was peripheral blood, obtained after pregnancy. These receptors all stem from a female donor with multiple sclerosis, enrolled in a pregnancy study.

In this sample, this clone turned up once. The V and J genes are TRBV11-2 and TRBJ2-1, with D tentatively TRBD1 (6 bases). CDR3 length: 16 amino acids. V lost 0 bases and J 10 bases, leaving 19 bases between the germline ends. Germline CDR1 SGHAT, CDR2 FQNNGV. The CDR3 DNA reads as TGTGCCAGCAGCTTAGAATGGGGGCGGAACAGGGTGGAGCAGTTCTTC. Amino acid sequence: CASSLEWGRNRVEQFF.

The sample holds a few counts of this clone. The rearrangement joins TRBV29-1 to TRBJ1-2; D perhaps matches TRBD1 (6 bases). V gave up 6 bases and J gave up 6 bases, with 11 bases separating them. The germline V gene encodes CDR1 SQVTM and CDR2 ANQGSEA. The CDR3 sequence is 11 residues long. CDR3 sequence: CSVQGTHGYTF. For the CDR3, the DNA is TGCAGCGTGCAGGGGACCCATGGCTACACCTTC.

This rearrangement joins TRBV11-2 to TRBJ1-2, with D possibly TRBD1 on 6 matching bases. The CDR3 spans 14 residues. The V gene lost 4 bases and the J gene lost 6 bases, with 15 bases spanning the gap. The germline CDR1 and CDR2 sequences are SGHAT and FQNNGV. This chain's CDR3 is CASSSMAAGDGYTF. CDR3 coding DNA: TGTGCCAGCAGCTCGATGGCGGCAGGGGATGGCTACACCTTC.

The chain uses TRBV18 and TRBJ2-1; TRBD1 aligns across 11 bases. In germline, CDR1 is KGHSH, CDR2 LQKENI. The CDR3 covers 16 residues. Germline trimming cut 2 bases from V and 4 bases from J; bases unmatched to any gene: 4. CDR3: CASSPTGTGGYNEQFF. CDR3 DNA: TGTGCCAGCTCACCAACCGGGACAGGGGGGTACAATGAGCAGTTCTTC.

The V gene is TRBV7-9, the J gene TRBJ1-2, with D maybe TRBD1 (5 bases). Trimming cost V 2 bases and J 8 bases, with 18 bases left between them. CDR1 SEHNR and CDR2 FQNEAQ come from the germline V gene (reference sequence). This CDR3 has 15 amino acids. Here the CDR3 DNA reads TGTGCCAGCAGCTTACCGGGGACTCAAACGGCGGGCTACACCTTC. This sequence encodes CASSLPGTQTAGYTF.

The chain recombines TRBV27 with TRBJ1-6, with TRBD1 matching 7 bases. The V gene's germline CDR1 is MNHEY and CDR2 SMNVEV (reference sequence). The CDR3 sequence is 17 residues long. The V gene end was trimmed by 7 bases and the J gene end by 10 bases; junction bases not matched to a gene: 19. CDR3 in DNA: TGTGCCAGCACCTTAAGGTTCGCCCGGGACAGCGACTCACCCCTCCACTTT. It is translated as CASTLRFARDSDSPLHF.

The V call is TRBV5-1, the J call TRBJ2-7, with TRBD1 matching 7 bases. The trim removed 4 bases at V and 2 bases at J, leaving 6 bases unmatched. The CDR3 consists of 14 residues. Germline CDR1 is SGHRS and CDR2 is YFSETQ. CDR3 sequence (DNA): TGCGCCAGCAGCCCCAGGGGGTCTCCCTACGAGCAGTACTTC. Translated, it gives CASSPRGSPYEQYF.

The gene calls are TRBV5-4 and TRBJ2-5; tentatively, D is TRBD1 (6 bases). CDR3 length equals 16 residues. Trimming took off 4 bases at V and 5 bases at J, with 21 bases between the two ends. CDR1 is SGHNT, CDR2 YYREEE, per germline (reference sequence). The chain's CDR3 is CASSGTFGSGGETQYF. Written as DNA, the CDR3 is TGTGCCAGCAGCGGGACATTTGGGAGCGGCGGGGAGACCCAGTACTTC.

In DNA, the CDR3 is TGTGCCAGCAGCTCGGAGACAGGGGTCGTCCGCAATCAGCCCCAGCATTTT. Its translation: CASSSETGVVRNQPQHF. The chain has TRBV5-8 and TRBJ1-5, with 8 nucleotides matching TRBD1. With 3 bases clipped from V and 2 bases from J, the junction kept 10 bases outside the gene matches. Germline V gene sequence: CDR1 SGHTS, CDR2 YDEGEE. This CDR3 spans 17 amino acids.

This clone was recorded only once. V usage is TRBV6-4 and J usage is TRBJ2-1; 12 bases map to TRBD2. The CDR3 contains 15 residues. V gave up 2 bases and J gave up 4 bases; unmatched junction bases: 0. The V gene's germline CDR1 is MRHNA and CDR2 SNTAGT. CDR3 in DNA: TGTGCCAGCAGTGACACTAGCGGGGGGTACAATGAGCAGTTCTTC. Translating it yields CASSDTSGGYNEQFF.

The V and J genes are TRBV27 and TRBJ2-1, with 7 bases lining up with TRBD2. The CDR3 totals 14 residues. Germline loops: CDR1 MNHEY, CDR2 SMNVEV (reference sequence). The junction had 5 bases not matched to a gene; V was cut back by 4 bases and J by 5 bases. The chain's CDR3 is CASSSRTSDNEQFF. The DNA for the CDR3 is TGTGCCAGCAGTTCCCGCACTAGCGACAATGAGCAGTTCTTC.

The rearrangement links TRBV11-3 to TRBJ2-3; D unclear. In germline, CDR1 is SGHNT, CDR2 YENEEA. This CDR3 is 13 amino acids long. Trimming left V 3 bases short and J 2 bases short, with 6 bases between. The CDR3 DNA reads as TGTGCCAGCAGCTTCCAAAACACAGATACGCAGTATTTT. It translates to CASSFQNTDTQYF.

This chain links TRBV6-1 with TRBJ2-7; D gene ambiguous. The CDR3 is 13 amino acids. Per germline, CDR1 MNHNS and CDR2 SASEGT. Between the trimmed V and J ends, which lost 2 bases and 3 bases, there was a span of 8 bases. The chain's CDR3 is CASSEFKFYEQYF. DNA of the CDR3: TGTGCCAGCAGTGAATTCAAATTCTACGAGCAGTACTTC.

This clone was found once. The DNA of the CDR3 is TGTGCCAGCAGCGGACTCATGTTACAGGGGGCGCGCACCGGGGAGCTGTTTTTT. Amino acids: CASSGLMLQGARTGELFF. V gene TRBV9 combines with J gene TRBJ2-2; 9 bases are shared with TRBD1. The J segment lost 4 bases and the V segment lost 3 bases, leaving 13 bases of the junction unmatched. CDR3 length: 18 residues. The germline gives CDR1 SGDLS, CDR2 YYNGEE.

This chain links TRBV25-1 with TRBJ1-4; D call uncertain. The V gene's germline CDR1 is MGHDK and CDR2 SYGVNS. Trimming cost V 2 bases and J 5 bases, with 18 bases left between them. This CDR3 has 17 residues. The CDR3 DNA reads as TGTGCCAGCAGTGAACCTACTCCGGGTCTTCGAAATGAAAAACTGTTTTTT. Its protein is CASSEPTPGLRNEKLFF.

The rearrangement uses TRBV5-4 and TRBJ2-7, with 10 bases fitting TRBD2. After removal of 4 bases from V and 5 bases from J, the junction contained 6 bases not matched to a gene. CDR3 length equals 14 residues. The germline CDR1 and CDR2 sequences are SGHNT and YYREEE (reference sequence). CDR3 amino acids: CASSLTSGGDEQYF. CDR3 bases: TGTGCCAGCAGCCTGACGAGCGGGGGGGACGAGCAGTACTTC.

The CDR3 region has the DNA TGTGCCAGCAGTGAGGGGACAGTTAACACTGAAGCTTTCTTT. Amino acids: CASSEGTVNTEAFF. The chain is built from TRBV6-1 and TRBJ1-1, with TRBD1 matching over 7 bases. With V trimmed by 3 bases and J by 2 bases, 3 bases remained unmatched. The CDR3 runs to 14 residues. Germline loops: CDR1 MNHNS, CDR2 SASEGT.

The V gene is TRBV2, the J gene TRBJ2-5; TRBD1 aligns across 8 bases. The V gene's germline CDR1 is SNHLY and CDR2 FYNNEI. The CDR3 has 16 amino acids. The trim removed 7 bases at V and 1 base at J, leaving 11 bases unmatched. DNA for the CDR3: TGTGCCAGCAACCCAGCCGGGACAGGCCCCCAAGAGACCCAGTACTTC. Amino acids: CASNPAGTGPQETQYF.

The chain links TRBV15 to TRBJ2-7, with 10 bases that match TRBD1. Germline CDR1 reads LNHNV; CDR2 reads YYDKDF (reference sequence). Trimming at V came to 1 base and at J to 5 bases, leaving 2 bases not matched to a gene. The CDR3 has 14 residues. The CDR3 here is CATSRAGTGDEQYF. CDR3 sequence (DNA): TGTGCCACCAGCAGAGCGGGGACAGGGGACGAGCAGTACTTC. The full variable domain, in which reference TRBV15 and TRBJ2-7 provide the parts outside the CDR3, is DAMVIQNPRYQVTQFGKPVTLSCSQTLNHNVMYWYQQKSSQAPKLLFHYYDKDFNNEADTPDNFQSRRPNTSFCFLDIRSPGLGDTAMYLCATSRAGTGDEQYFGPGTRLTVT.

The J gene is TRBJ1-6, the V gene TRBV6-4, with TRBD1 identical over 11 bases. Germline V gene sequence: CDR1 MRHNA, CDR2 SNTAGT. V lost 4 bases to trimming and J lost 8 bases; unmatched junction nucleotides: 4. This CDR3 spans 15 amino acids. CDR3 amino acids: CASSAGTGGDSPLHF. The DNA of the CDR3 is TGTGCCAGCAGTGCTGGGACAGGGGGTGATTCACCCCTCCACTTT.

The chain carries TRBV7-8 and TRBJ2-2; D remains unclear. Trimming took off 1 base at V and 2 bases at J, with 8 bases between the two ends. The CDR3 covers 15 residues. Germline V gene sequence: CDR1 SGHVS, CDR2 FQNEAQ. The CDR3 loop reads CASSLDGLNTGELFF. The CDR3 DNA sequence: TGTGCCAGCAGCTTAGATGGCTTAAACACCGGGGAGCTGTTTTTT.

The chain employs TRBV19 and TRBJ2-7; the match to TRBD1 covers 11 bases. V dropped 6 bases and J dropped 6; count of bases not matched to a gene: 7. This CDR3 is built from 14 residues. The germline CDR1 and CDR2 sequences are LNHDA and SQIVND (reference sequence). CDR3 nucleotide sequence: TGTGCCAGTAGGATGGACAGGGGGCTGGGCGAGCAGTACTTC. Translating it yields CASRMDRGLGEQYF. The whole variable domain, remainder taken from reference TRBV19 and TRBJ2-7, is DGGITQSPKYLFRKEGQNVTLSCEQNLNHDAMYWYRQDPGQGLRLIYYSQIVNDFQKGDIAEGYSVSREKKESFPLTVTSAQKNPTAFYLCASRMDRGLGEQYFGPGTRLTVT.

This sequence joins TRBV10-3 and TRBJ1-1, with TRBD1 identical over 7 bases. This CDR3 has 15 residues. V lost 3 bases, J lost 2 bases, and 6 bases stayed unmatched. CDR1 and CDR2 from the germline V gene are ENHRY and SYGVKD. The CDR3 region has the DNA TGTGCCATCAGTGATACTCGGGACAGCAACACTGAAGCTTTCTTT. It specifies CAISDTRDSNTEAFF.

The chain uses TRBV6-1 and TRBJ1-2; the D is unclear. The CDR3 length is 14 residues. V shed 4 bases and J shed 0 bases, with 9 bases lying between them. The germline V gene encodes CDR1 MNHNS and CDR2 SASEGT. CDR3 in DNA: TGTGCCAGCAGTGTGGGCCTAACTAACTATGGCTACACCTTC. Translated, it gives CASSVGLTNYGYTF.

The chain links TRBV7-7 to TRBJ2-5; TRBD2 agrees at 14 bases. Per the germline V gene, CDR1 is SSHAT and CDR2 is FNYEAQ (reference sequence). This CDR3 is 14 amino acids long. This CDR3 reads CATGLAGGPETQYF. The CDR3 DNA is TGTGCTACCGGACTAGCGGGGGGCCCAGAGACCCAGTACTTC.

This chain joins TRBV27 and TRBJ1-6, with TRBD1 matching over 8 bases. This CDR3 has 16 amino acids. The germline V gene has CDR1 MNHEY and CDR2 SMNVEV (reference sequence). The J segment lost 4 bases and the V segment lost 2 bases, leaving 4 bases of the junction unmatched. CDR3 coding DNA: TGTGCCAGCAGTTTAGGGGGACAGGAGTATAATTCACCCCTCCACTTT. Its protein product is CASSLGGQEYNSPLHF.

This sequence joins TRBV6-1 and TRBJ1-4; TRBD1 agrees at 8 bases. This CDR3 is 14 amino acids long. Germline CDR1 and CDR2: MNHNS and SASEGT. V was pared by 5 bases and J by 8 bases, with 7 bases of the junction left unmatched. The CDR3 spells CASSKTGGGEKLFF. The CDR3 region has the DNA TGTGCCAGCAGTAAAACAGGGGGTGGGGAAAAACTGTTTTTT.

V usage is TRBV7-3 and J usage is TRBJ2-7; the match to TRBD1 covers 10 bases. Germline V gene sequence: CDR1 SGHTA, CDR2 FQGTGA. This CDR3 comprises 16 residues. The V gene end was trimmed by 5 bases and the J gene end by 0 bases; junction bases not matched to a gene: 7. The CDR3 region has the DNA TGTGCCAGCAGCCTCACCGGACAGGGGGACTCCTACGAGCAGTACTTC. Translation: CASSLTGQGDSYEQYF.

The J gene is TRBJ2-7, the V gene TRBV7-6, with 9 bases lining up with TRBD2. The CDR3 loop spans 15 amino acids. After removal of 2 bases from V and 3 bases from J, the junction contained 5 bases not matched to a gene. CDR1 SGHVS and CDR2 FNYEAQ come from the germline V gene. The CDR3 DNA reads as TGTGCCAGCAGCTTAATAGCGGGGGACCTCTACGAGCAGTACTTC. It codes for CASSLIAGDLYEQYF.

The gene calls are TRBV19 and TRBJ2-6; TRBD2 is a possible D gene (5 bases). CDR3 size: 16 residues. Germline CDR1 is LNHDA and CDR2 is SQIVND (reference sequence). V was pared by 3 bases and J by 0 bases, with 9 bases between. CDR3 sequence: CASSIGEGSGANVLTF. The CDR3 region has the DNA TGTGCCAGTAGTATTGGCGAGGGCTCTGGGGCCAACGTCCTGACTTTC.